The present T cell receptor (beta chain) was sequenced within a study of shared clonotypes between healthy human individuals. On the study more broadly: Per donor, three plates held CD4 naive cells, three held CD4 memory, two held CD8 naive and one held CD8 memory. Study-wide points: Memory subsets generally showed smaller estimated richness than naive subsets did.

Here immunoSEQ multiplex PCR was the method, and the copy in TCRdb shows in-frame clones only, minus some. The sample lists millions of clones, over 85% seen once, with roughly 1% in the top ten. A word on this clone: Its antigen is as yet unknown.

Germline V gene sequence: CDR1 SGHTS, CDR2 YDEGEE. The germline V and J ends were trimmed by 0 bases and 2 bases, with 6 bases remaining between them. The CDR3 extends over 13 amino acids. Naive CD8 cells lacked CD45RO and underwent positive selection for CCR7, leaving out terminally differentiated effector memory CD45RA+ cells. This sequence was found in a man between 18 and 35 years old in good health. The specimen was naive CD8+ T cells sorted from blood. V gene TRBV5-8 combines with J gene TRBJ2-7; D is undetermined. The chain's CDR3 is CASSLGLPYEQYF. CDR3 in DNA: TGTGCCAGCAGCTTGGGGCTGCCCTACGAGCAGTACTTC.